This T cell receptor (beta chain) was sequenced during a study of T cells in localized non-small cell lung cancer. Trimming removed 4 bases from V and 3 bases from J, with 15 bases in between. The CDR3 runs 16 residues. Looked up from germline, CDR1 is SGHAT and CDR2 is FQNNGV. Method: immunoSEQ multiplex PCR; TCRdb's copy keeps in-frame clones and lacks some. The sample holds tens of thousands of clones, roughly 90% seen once. Concerning this clone: The antigen remains unidentified.

Study-wide results and caveats: Across samples, adjacent lung featured a median approximately 60 of the top 100 tumor clones. Increased T cell density in blood showed an association with longer overall survival. Multi-region tumor sequencing was not done, so intratumor heterogeneity could not be excluded. Uninvolved adjacent lung showed the highest T cell clonality, exceeding tumor.

The material was peripheral blood mononuclear cells, obtained before any cancer treatment. This clonotype was sampled from a man aged 35 to 70 with stage III lung adenocarcinoma. The rearrangement uses TRBV11-2 and TRBJ1-4; possible D gene TRBD1, 6 bases. The CDR3 sequence: CASSSFTGSANEKLFF. The CDR3 DNA is TGTGCCAGCAGCTCATTCACAGGGTCTGCTAATGAAAAACTGTTTTTT.